These 20 T cell receptor beta chains came from one sample sequenced in a study of cytomegalovirus exposure and HLA in healthy donors. Primers included in the PCR were 60 Vbeta and 13 Jbeta primers. Generated by immunoSEQ multiplex PCR, the TCRdb table keeps only in-frame clones and is missing some. The table records about 190,000 clones, around 87% of them present only once. The sequenced sample consisted of PBMCs. The receptors shown here come from a young man in good health and CMV-seronegative.

The table lists this clone with a few counts. The CDR3 nucleotides read TGTGCCAGCAGCCCCAGTCGAGGGGGGGAAGGTCAGCCCCAGCATTTT. Protein product: CASSPSRGGEGQPQHF. This chain connects TRBV11-2 to TRBJ1-5; a weak D match, TRBD1 (6 bases). With 5 bases removed from V and 6 bases from J, the gap between germline ends came to 20 bases. Germline assignment: CDR1 SGHAT and CDR2 FQNNGV. The CDR3 length is 16 residues.

The CDR3 loop reads CASSPRVTGELFF. The CDR3 coding sequence is TGTGCCAGCAGCCCCCGAGTGACCGGGGAGCTGTTTTTT. The rearrangement joins TRBV27 to TRBJ2-2; D is ambiguous. The V gene lost 6 bases and the J gene lost 5 bases, with 10 bases spanning the gap. The CDR3 length is 13 residues. Germline CDR1 is MNHEY and CDR2 is SMNVEV (reference sequence).

This chain joins TRBV5-1 and TRBJ1-1; 8 nucleotides agree with TRBD1. Germline V CDR1 and CDR2: SGHRS, YFSETQ. This CDR3 has 16 residues. V dropped 3 bases and J dropped 3; count of bases not matched to a gene: 10. The CDR3 reads CASSYQSTGVYTEAFF. The CDR3 region has the DNA TGCGCCAGCAGCTACCAATCGACAGGGGTTTACACTGAAGCTTTCTTT. The full variable domain, its missing parts supplied by reference TRBV5-1 and TRBJ1-1, is KAGVTQTPRYLIKTRGQQVTLSCSPISGHRSVSWYQQTPGQGLQFLFEYFSETQRNKGNFPGRFSGRQFSNSRSEMNVSTLELGDSALYLCASSYQSTGVYTEAFFGQGTRLTVV.

V usage is TRBV27 and J usage is TRBJ2-7, with no clear D. Deletions cut 2 bases from V and 0 bases from J, with 8 bases between. CDR1 is MNHEY, CDR2 SMNVEV, per germline (reference sequence). The CDR3 has 14 residues. The chain's CDR3 is CASSLGQISYEQYF. The DNA for the CDR3 is TGTGCCAGCAGTTTAGGGCAGATCTCCTACGAGCAGTACTTC.

The J gene is TRBJ2-1, the V gene TRBV5-6; 7 bases match TRBD2. The CDR3 has 15 amino acids. The germline V gene encodes CDR1 SGHDT and CDR2 YYEEEE. The V and J ends lost 4 bases and 3 bases, in that order; junction bases with no gene match: 7. CDR3 sequence reads: CASSPSSGGYNEQFF. CDR3 nucleotides: TGTGCCAGCAGCCCTTCCTCGGGGGGCTACAATGAGCAGTTCTTC.

The chain is built from TRBV27 and TRBJ2-5, with 9 bases lining up with TRBD1. With the DNA end fitting TRBJ2-7 better, the J assignment may be wrong. CDR3 length: 13 amino acids. CDR1 and CDR2 (germline): MNHEY, SMNVEV (reference sequence). CDR3 in amino acids: CASSKDRGYEQYF. The CDR3 DNA sequence: TGTGCCAGCAGCAAGGACAGGGGCTACGAGCAGTACTTC.

The V call is TRBV19, the J call TRBJ2-1; D not resolved. This CDR3 contains 15 residues. V shed 5 bases and J shed 0 bases, with 11 bases lying between them. Germline V gene sequence: CDR1 LNHDA, CDR2 SQIVND (reference sequence). CDR3 nucleotides: TGTGCCAGTAGTGTTCTTAGGAGCTCCTACAATGAGCAGTTCTTC. It specifies CASSVLRSSYNEQFF.

The chain combines TRBV15 with TRBJ2-7; tentatively, D is TRBD2 (5 bases). The CDR3 has 15 residues. V gave up 1 base and J gave up 6 bases, with 16 bases separating them. Germline CDR1 reads LNHNV; CDR2 reads YYDKDF (reference sequence). CDR3 DNA: TGTGCCACCAGCAGAGTTATTGGCGAGGGTGGCGAGCAGTACTTC. It translates to CATSRVIGEGGEQYF.

The genes are TRBV6-6 and TRBJ1-1; D is possibly TRBD1 (6 bases). Trimming removed 8 bases at V and 6 bases at J, with 13 bases between. Germline V gene lookup returns CDR1 MNHNY and CDR2 SVGAGI (reference sequence). CDR3 length: 12 amino acids. The CDR3 sequence is CASGTQGSEAFF. For the CDR3, the DNA is TGTGCCAGCGGGACACAGGGTTCTGAAGCTTTCTTT.

CDR3: CASRPTLAEAGYEQFF. The DNA of the CDR3 is TGTGCCAGCAGGCCTACCCTAGCGGAGGCGGGCTATGAGCAGTTCTTC. The genes are TRBV7-2 and TRBJ2-1; 7 positions match TRBD2. In germline, CDR1 is SGHTA, CDR2 FQGNSA. This CDR3 is built from 16 residues. V lost 6 bases, J lost 8 bases, and 16 bases stayed unmatched.

The chain has TRBV18 and TRBJ2-7; perhaps TRBD2 as D (5 bases). The CDR3 is made up of 14 amino acids. Trimming pared 1 base from V and 2 bases from J, leaving 9 bases between. Germline V gene lookup returns CDR1 KGHSH and CDR2 LQKENI. This CDR3 is CASSPQVGAYEQYF. The CDR3 DNA follows: TGTGCCAGCTCACCACAGGTGGGAGCCTACGAGCAGTACTTC.

This CDR3 reads CASSQGGLAGAREQYF. The CDR3, as DNA: TGCGCCAGCAGCCAGGGCGGACTAGCGGGAGCTCGCGAGCAGTACTTC. The rearrangement links TRBV4-1 to TRBJ2-7; 13 bases agree with TRBD2. CDR3 length: 16 amino acids. CDR1 MGHRA and CDR2 YSYEKL come from the germline V gene. V lost 3 bases, J lost 6 bases, and 8 bases stayed unmatched.

The chain's CDR3 is CASSGGTSGVMTQYF. DNA of the CDR3: TGTGCCAGCAGCGGGGGGACTAGCGGGGTGATGACCCAGTACTTC. The gene calls are TRBV5-6 and TRBJ2-5; 13 bases align to TRBD2. The length of the CDR3 is 15 residues. Germline CDR1 reads SGHDT; CDR2 reads YYEEEE. V trimming: 4 bases; J trimming: 7 bases; junction bases outside the gene matches: 7.

The rearrangement joins TRBV4-1 to TRBJ2-5; 10 nucleotides agree with TRBD2. V was pared by 4 bases and J by 1 base, with 3 bases of the junction left unmatched. Germline V gene lookup returns CDR1 MGHRA and CDR2 YSYEKL. The CDR3 runs to 15 residues. The CDR3 reads CASSRLAGGQETQYF. The CDR3 bases are TGCGCCAGCAGCCGATTAGCGGGGGGCCAAGAGACCCAGTACTTC.

The chain is built from TRBV2 and TRBJ2-7; 11 bases are shared with TRBD1. Germline V gene sequence: CDR1 SNHLY, CDR2 FYNNEI. There are 13 residues in the CDR3. The V and J ends lost 3 bases and 9 bases, in that order; junction bases with no gene match: 4. CDR3 region: CASSEGTGGVQYF. CDR3 DNA: TGTGCCAGCAGTGAGGGGACAGGGGGAGTGCAGTACTTC.

The V gene is TRBV27, the J gene TRBJ2-7; TRBD2 might be the D (5 bases). Trimming pared 2 bases from V and 0 bases from J, leaving 14 bases between. The CDR3 extends over 16 amino acids. Germline assignment: CDR1 MNHEY and CDR2 SMNVEV (reference sequence). The CDR3, as DNA: TGTGCCAGCAGTTTAGCCCCAGGAGGCAGCTCCTACGAGCAGTACTTC. Its translation: CASSLAPGGSSYEQYF.

J is TRBJ2-7 and V is TRBV19, with 7 positions matching TRBD2. The germline CDR1 and CDR2 sequences are LNHDA and SQIVND (reference sequence). This CDR3 is built from 14 residues. After removal of 6 bases from V and 5 bases from J, the junction contained 10 bases not matched to a gene. The CDR3 sequence: CASSSTAGMDEQYF. The CDR3 DNA reads as TGTGCCAGTAGCTCAACAGCGGGAATGGACGAGCAGTACTTC.

This clone was observed a few times. The CDR3 DNA follows: TGCGCCAGCAGCCCCCATGGGACAGGGCTTGGAAACACCATATATTTT. Its translation is CASSPHGTGLGNTIYF. The rearrangement uses TRBV4-1 and TRBJ1-3, with TRBD1 identical over 9 bases. The CDR3 runs to 16 residues. V gave up 4 bases and J gave up 3 bases; unmatched junction bases: 7. Germline V gives CDR1 MGHRA, CDR2 YSYEKL.

This chain joins TRBV7-6 and TRBJ2-7; tentative D call: TRBD1 (6 bases). The ends were cut back, 8 bases at V and 0 bases at J, with 8 bases in the middle. Germline lookup yields CDR1 SGHVS and CDR2 FNYEAQ. CDR3 length: 12 amino acids. As DNA, the CDR3 is TGTGCCAGCGGACAGAGCTCCTACGAGCAGTACTTC. Amino acids: CASGQSSYEQYF.

This chain uses TRBV6-1 with TRBJ2-7; tentative D call: TRBD1 (7 bases). There are 15 residues in the CDR3. Germline CDR1 is MNHNS and CDR2 is SASEGT. Trimming shortened V by 11 bases and J by 1 base, and 21 bases separated the two germline ends. CDR3 coding DNA: TGTGCCTCGTCTCCCGACAGGGCGGGATCCTACGAGCAGTACTTC. Protein product: CASSPDRAGSYEQYF.